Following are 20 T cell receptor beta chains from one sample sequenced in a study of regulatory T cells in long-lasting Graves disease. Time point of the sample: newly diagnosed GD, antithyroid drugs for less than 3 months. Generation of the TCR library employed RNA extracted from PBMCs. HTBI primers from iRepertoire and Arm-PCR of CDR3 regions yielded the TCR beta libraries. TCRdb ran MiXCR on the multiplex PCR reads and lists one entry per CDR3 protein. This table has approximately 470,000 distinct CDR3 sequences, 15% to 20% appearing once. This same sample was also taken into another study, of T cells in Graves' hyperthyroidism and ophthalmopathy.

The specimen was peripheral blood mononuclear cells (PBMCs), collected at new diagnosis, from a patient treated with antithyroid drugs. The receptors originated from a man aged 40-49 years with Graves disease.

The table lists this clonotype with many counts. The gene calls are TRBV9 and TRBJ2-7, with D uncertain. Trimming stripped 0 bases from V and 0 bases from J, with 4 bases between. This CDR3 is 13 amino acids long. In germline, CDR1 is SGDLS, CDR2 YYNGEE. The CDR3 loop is CASSVEDSYEQYF. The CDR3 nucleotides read TGTGCCAGCAGCGTAGAAGACTCCTACGAGCAGTACTTC.

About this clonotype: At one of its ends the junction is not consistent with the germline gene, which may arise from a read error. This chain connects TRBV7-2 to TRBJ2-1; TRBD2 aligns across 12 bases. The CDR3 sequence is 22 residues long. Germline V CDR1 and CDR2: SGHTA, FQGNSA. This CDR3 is CGSSLWSLAGGLRASSYNEQFF. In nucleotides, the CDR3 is TGTGGCAGCAGCTTATGGTCACTAGCGGGAGGTTTAAGGGCCAGCTCCTACAATGAGCAGTTCTTC.

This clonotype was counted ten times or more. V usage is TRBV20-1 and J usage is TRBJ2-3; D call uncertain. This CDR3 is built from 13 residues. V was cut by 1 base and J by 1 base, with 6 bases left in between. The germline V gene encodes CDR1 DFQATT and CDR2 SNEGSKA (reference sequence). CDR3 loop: CSARVIGTDTQYF. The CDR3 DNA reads TGCAGTGCTAGAGTGATCGGCACAGATACGCAGTATTTT.

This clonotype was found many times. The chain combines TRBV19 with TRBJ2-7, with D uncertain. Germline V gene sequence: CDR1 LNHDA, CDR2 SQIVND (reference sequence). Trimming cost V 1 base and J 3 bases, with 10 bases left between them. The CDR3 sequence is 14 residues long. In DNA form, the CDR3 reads TGTGCCAGTAGTATAGCGGCCATAGGCTACGAGCAGTACTTC. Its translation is CASSIAAIGYEQYF.

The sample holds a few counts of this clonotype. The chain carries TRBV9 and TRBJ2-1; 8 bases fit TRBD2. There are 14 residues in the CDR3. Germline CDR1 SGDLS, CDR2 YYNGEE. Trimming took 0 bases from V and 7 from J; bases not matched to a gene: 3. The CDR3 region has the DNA TGTGCCAGCAGCGTAGTGGGCGGGGGGAATGAGCAGTTCTTC. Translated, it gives CASSVVGGGNEQFF.

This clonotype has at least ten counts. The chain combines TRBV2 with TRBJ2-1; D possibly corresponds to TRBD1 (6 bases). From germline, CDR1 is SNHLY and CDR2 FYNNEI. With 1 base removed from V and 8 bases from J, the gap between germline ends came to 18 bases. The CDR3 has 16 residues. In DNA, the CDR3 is TGTGCCAGCAGTGAAGGCCCCGCCGAGACAGGCCATGAGCAGTTCTTC. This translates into CASSEGPAETGHEQFF.

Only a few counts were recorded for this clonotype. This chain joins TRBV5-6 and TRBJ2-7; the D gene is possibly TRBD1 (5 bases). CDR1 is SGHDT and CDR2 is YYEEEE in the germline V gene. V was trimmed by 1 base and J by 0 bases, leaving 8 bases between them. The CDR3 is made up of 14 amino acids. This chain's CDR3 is CASSLRGYSYEQYF. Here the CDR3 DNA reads TGTGCCAGCAGCTTGAGGGGATACTCCTACGAGCAGTACTTC.

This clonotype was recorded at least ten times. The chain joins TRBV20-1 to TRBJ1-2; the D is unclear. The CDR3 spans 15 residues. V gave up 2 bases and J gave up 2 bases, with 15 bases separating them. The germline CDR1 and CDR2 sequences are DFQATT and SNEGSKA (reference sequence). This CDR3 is CSARISQAQNYGYTF. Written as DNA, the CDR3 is TGCAGTGCTAGAATCTCCCAGGCGCAAAACTATGGCTACACCTTC.

In nucleotides, the CDR3 is TGTGCCAGCAGCTTTTCCGGGGCAGGGAACTACGAGCAGTACTTC. Translating gives CASSFSGAGNYEQYF. The genes are TRBV11-2 and TRBJ2-7, with D perhaps matching TRBD1 or TRBD2 (5 bases each). Trimming stripped 3 bases from V and 3 bases from J, with 15 bases between. This CDR3 has 15 amino acids. Looked up from germline, CDR1 is SGHAT and CDR2 is FQNNGV.

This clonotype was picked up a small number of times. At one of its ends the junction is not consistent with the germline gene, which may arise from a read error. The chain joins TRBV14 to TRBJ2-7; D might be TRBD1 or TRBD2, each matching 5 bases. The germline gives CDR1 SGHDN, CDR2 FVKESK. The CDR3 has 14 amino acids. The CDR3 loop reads CASSQAGSGLKRLF. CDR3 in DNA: TGTGCCAGCAGCCAAGCCGGGTCGGGGCTAAAGCGGCTCTTC.

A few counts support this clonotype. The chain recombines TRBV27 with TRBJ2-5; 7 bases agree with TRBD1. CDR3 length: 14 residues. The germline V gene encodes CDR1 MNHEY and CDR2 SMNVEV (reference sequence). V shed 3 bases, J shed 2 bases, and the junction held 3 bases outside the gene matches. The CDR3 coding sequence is TGTGCCAGCAGTTTGTTGACAGGGCAAGAGACCCAGTACTTC. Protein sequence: CASSLLTGQETQYF.

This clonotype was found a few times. The CDR3: CSGYRNEQFF. CDR3 nucleotides: TGCAGTGGGTATAGGAATGAGCAGTTCTTC. The chain has TRBV20-1 and TRBJ2-1; D unresolved. V gave up 7 bases and J gave up 7 bases, with 8 bases separating them. Looked up from germline, CDR1 is DFQATT and CDR2 is SNEGSKA (reference sequence). The CDR3 contains 10 residues.

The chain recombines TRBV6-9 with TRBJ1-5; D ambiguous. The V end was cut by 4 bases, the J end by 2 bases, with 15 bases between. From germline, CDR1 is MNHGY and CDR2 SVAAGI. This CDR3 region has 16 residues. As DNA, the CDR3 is TGTGCCAGCAGTTCCCTTGGCGCAGCCGGCAATCAGCCCCAGCATTTT. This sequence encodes CASSSLGAAGNQPQHF.

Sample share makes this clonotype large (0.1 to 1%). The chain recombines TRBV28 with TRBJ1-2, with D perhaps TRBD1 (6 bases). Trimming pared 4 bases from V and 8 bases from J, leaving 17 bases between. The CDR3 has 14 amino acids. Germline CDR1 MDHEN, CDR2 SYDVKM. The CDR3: CASSYPTGGRGYTF. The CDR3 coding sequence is TGTGCCAGCAGTTACCCAACCGGGGGCAGGGGCTACACCTTC.

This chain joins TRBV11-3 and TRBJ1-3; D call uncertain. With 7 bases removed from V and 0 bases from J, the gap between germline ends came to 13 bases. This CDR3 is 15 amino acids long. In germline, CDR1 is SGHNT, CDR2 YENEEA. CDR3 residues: CASTSGRASGNTIYF. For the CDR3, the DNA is TGTGCCAGCACCTCAGGACGGGCCTCTGGAAACACCATATATTTT.

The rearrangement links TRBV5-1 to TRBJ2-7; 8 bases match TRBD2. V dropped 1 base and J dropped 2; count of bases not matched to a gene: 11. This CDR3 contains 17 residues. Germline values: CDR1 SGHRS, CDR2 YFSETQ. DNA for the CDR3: TGCGCCAGCAGCTTGCTTCCCCCGGGAGGGACTACCTACGAGCAGTACTTC. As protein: CASSLLPPGGTTYEQYF.

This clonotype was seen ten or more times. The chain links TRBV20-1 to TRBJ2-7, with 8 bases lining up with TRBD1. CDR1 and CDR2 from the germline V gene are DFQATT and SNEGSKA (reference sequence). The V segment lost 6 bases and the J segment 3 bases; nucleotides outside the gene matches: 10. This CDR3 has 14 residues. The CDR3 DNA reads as TGCAGTGCCCCCACCGGCAGGGGGCTCTACGAGCAGTACTTC. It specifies CSAPTGRGLYEQYF.

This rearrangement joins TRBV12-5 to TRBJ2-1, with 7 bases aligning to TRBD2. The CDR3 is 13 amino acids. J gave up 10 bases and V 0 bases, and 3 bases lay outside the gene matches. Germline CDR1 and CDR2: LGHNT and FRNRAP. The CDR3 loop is CASGLVRAGEQFF. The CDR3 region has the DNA TGTGCTAGTGGTTTGGTACGAGCGGGAGAGCAGTTCTTC.

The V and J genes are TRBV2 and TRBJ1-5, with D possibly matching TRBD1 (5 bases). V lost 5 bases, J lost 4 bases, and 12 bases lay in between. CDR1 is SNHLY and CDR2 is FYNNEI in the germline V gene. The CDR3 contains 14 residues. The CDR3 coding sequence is TGTGCCAGCAGTATAGGGGCCCAGAATCAGCCCCAGCATTTT. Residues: CASSIGAQNQPQHF.

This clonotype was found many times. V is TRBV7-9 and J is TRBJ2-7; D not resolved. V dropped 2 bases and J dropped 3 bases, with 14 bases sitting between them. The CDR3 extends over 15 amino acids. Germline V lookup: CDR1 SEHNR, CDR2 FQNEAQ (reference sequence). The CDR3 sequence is CASSLYPSRNYEQYF. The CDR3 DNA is TGTGCCAGCAGCTTATATCCCTCGCGGAACTACGAGCAGTACTTC.